This T cell receptor (beta chain) came from a study of blood T cells in healthy people across ages. The study's findings and limits: Higher diversity, along with more naive CD4+ cells, distinguished long-lived donors from aged donors.

For the second PCR, which ran for about 6 to 11 cycles, a sample-barcoded 5' primer and a J-beta primer mix were used. Every cDNA was tagged by a template-switch adaptor with 12 random nucleotides. Using its own MiXCR run on the 5' RACE reads, TCRdb lists one record per CDR3 protein. The sample comprises 1.5 million or so distinct CDR3 sequences, approximately 38% of which are singletons, and 7.9% rests with the top ten. The donors, healthy Caucasians from Russia, were aged roughly 6 to 95. Turning to this clonotype: Its antigen is not known.

The V segment lost 6 bases and the J segment 5 bases; nucleotides outside the gene matches: 10. Germline V gene lookup returns CDR1 MDHEN and CDR2 SYDVKM. The CDR3 covers 15 residues. This rearrangement joins TRBV28 to TRBJ2-7; 10 nucleotides agree with TRBD1. This receptor was obtained from a woman aged 18-29 years in good health. The sequencing input was blood. The CDR3 spells CASSKTGGLRDEQYF. The CDR3 DNA sequence: TGTGCCAGCAGCAAGACAGGGGGCCTGAGGGACGAGCAGTACTTC.